This T cell receptor (beta chain) was found in a study of blood T cell repertoires in COVID-19. The wider study: Sites in the United States, Italy and Spain provided acute and convalescent COVID-19 samples. PBMCs, B-cell-depleted T cells, or T cells were the source of the cDNA or gDNA that made up the material.

J lost 2 bases, V lost 5 bases, and 6 bases had no gene match. The CDR3 has 15 residues. Germline CDR1 is SGHVS and CDR2 is FQNEAQ. Libraries were prepared by immunoSEQ multiplex PCR; TCRdb keeps only in-frame clonotypes and omits some of them. The table shows 250,000 or so clones, with 80% to 90% occurring only once. The source of this sequence is a middle-aged woman who had been exposed to COVID-19. Sample: PBMCs or T cells enriched from blood (not recorded which). The chain employs TRBV7-8 and TRBJ2-3; 8 nucleotides agree with TRBD1. The CDR3 DNA reads TGTGCCAGCAGCGTCCAGGGGGCGGTCACAGATACGCAGTATTTT. This translates into CASSVQGAVTDTQYF.